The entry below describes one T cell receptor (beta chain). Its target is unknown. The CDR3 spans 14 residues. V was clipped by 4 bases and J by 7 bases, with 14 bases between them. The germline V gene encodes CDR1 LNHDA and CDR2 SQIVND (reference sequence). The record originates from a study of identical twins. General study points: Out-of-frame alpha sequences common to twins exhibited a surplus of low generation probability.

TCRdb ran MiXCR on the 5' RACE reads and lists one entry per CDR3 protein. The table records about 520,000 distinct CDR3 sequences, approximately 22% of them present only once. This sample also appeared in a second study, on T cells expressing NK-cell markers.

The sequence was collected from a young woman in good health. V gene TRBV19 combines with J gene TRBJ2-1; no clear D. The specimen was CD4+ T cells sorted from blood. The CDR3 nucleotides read TGTGCCAGTAGTACCCTCCTACAGCTAAATGAGCAGTTCTTC. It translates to CASSTLLQLNEQFF.